The present TCR beta chain was sequenced within a study of blood T cell repertoires in COVID-19. At the level of the study: T cells, B-cell-depleted T cells, or PBMCs supplied cDNA or gDNA.

This CDR3 is 17 amino acids long. The V gene's germline CDR1 is KGHDR and CDR2 SFDVKD. V was trimmed by 1 base and J by 5 bases, leaving 17 bases between them. Original processing notes: Estimation of nucleated cell counts relied on the amplification of reference gene primers. Assay used: immunoSEQ multiplex PCR; TCRdb lists only in-frame clones, some missing. V and J calls and clone size follow that table, whereas D and trimming were derived from the DNA. This sample yields about 180,000 clones, of which less than 90% are seen a single time; about a fifth belongs to the top ten. Source material: peripheral blood. The sequence came from a man aged 70 or older with active or convalescent COVID-19. The chain is built from TRBV24-1 and TRBJ2-1; D ambiguous. CDR3 bases: TGTGCCACCAGTGATTTTGGAAACAGTCCTTCCAACAATGAGCAGTTCTTC. Protein sequence: CATSDFGNSPSNNEQFF.